This T cell receptor (beta chain) was captured in a study of T cell repertoires in cytomegalovirus infection. Study at large: Carrying CMV and the relevant HLA type showed in public TCR beta signatures.

The CDR3 spans 16 residues. Trimming left V 0 bases short and J 7 bases short, with 19 bases between. Per germline, CDR1 DFQATT and CDR2 SNEGSKA (reference sequence). General observations from the study: HLA-C-restricted, CMV-specific TCR beta clonotypes were dominant ex vivo. Using cumulative public TCR beta family frequency, the authors identified those who carried CMV together with the relevant HLA.

TCRdb independently ran MiXCR on the reads; one entry per CDR3 protein. The sample includes over 450,000 distinct CDR3 sequences, roughly 10% of them seen just once. At least ten counts were recorded for this clonotype. The antigen is not known. The sequence was obtained from a human donor in good health (CMV status not recorded). Some clones in this sample may be carry-over from other donors' samples. This chain links TRBV20-1 with TRBJ2-1, with D perhaps matching TRBD2 (6 bases). The specimen sequenced was PBMCs. The DNA of the CDR3 is TGCAGTGCTAGAGAATTGGGTAGGGGACTGACGAATGAGCAGTTCTTC. Its protein product is CSARELGRGLTNEQFF.